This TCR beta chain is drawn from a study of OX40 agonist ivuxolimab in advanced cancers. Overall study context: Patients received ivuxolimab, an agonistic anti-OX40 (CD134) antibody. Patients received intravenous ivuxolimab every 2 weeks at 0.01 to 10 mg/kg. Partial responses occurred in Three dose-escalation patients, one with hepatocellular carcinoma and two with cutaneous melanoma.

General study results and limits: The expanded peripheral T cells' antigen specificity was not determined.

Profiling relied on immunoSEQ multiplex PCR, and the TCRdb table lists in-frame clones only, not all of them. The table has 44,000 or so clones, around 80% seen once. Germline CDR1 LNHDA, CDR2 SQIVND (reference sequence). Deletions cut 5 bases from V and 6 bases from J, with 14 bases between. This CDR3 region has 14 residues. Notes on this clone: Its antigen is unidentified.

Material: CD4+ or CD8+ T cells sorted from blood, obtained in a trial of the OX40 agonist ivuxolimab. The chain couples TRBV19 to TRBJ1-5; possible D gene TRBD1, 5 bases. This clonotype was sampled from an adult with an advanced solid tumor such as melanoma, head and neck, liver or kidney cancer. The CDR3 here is CASSFGGKGQPQHF. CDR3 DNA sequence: TGTGCCAGTAGTTTCGGGGGGAAAGGTCAGCCCCAGCATTTT. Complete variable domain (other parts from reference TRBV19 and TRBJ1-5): DGGITQSPKYLFRKEGQNVTLSCEQNLNHDAMYWYRQDPGQGLRLIYYSQIVNDFQKGDIAEGYSVSREKKESFPLTVTSAQKNPTAFYLCASSFGGKGQPQHFGDGTRLSIL.